A single sample is the source of the 28 T cell receptor beta chains below, sequenced in a study of blood T cell repertoires in COVID-19. Repertoires were generated with immunoSEQ multiplex PCR, while TCRdb's copy carries only in-frame clones and drops some. The sample has about 140,000 clones; around 81% are singletons. The sequenced sample was peripheral blood. The origin of the receptors is a human donor in a cohort sampled during active COVID-19.

The chain is built from TRBV28 and TRBJ2-3; D is possibly TRBD1 (6 bases). CDR3 length equals 16 residues. Deletions cut 2 bases from V and 3 bases from J, with 15 bases between. CDR1 and CDR2 (germline): MDHEN, SYDVKM. This chain's CDR3 is CASSLTIRGWTDTQYF. The CDR3 nucleotides read TGTGCCAGCAGTTTAACGATAAGGGGGTGGACAGATACGCAGTATTTT.

This rearrangement joins TRBV5-6 to TRBJ1-2; TRBD1 aligns across 9 bases. Germline trimming cut 3 bases from V and 6 bases from J; bases unmatched to any gene: 9. Germline assignment: CDR1 SGHDT and CDR2 YYEEEE. CDR3 length: 15 amino acids. CDR3 protein: CASSWPNDRGNGYTF. CDR3 nucleotide sequence: TGTGCCAGCAGCTGGCCAAACGACAGGGGGAATGGCTACACCTTC.

The chain employs TRBV3-1 (or the pseudogene TRBV3-2) and TRBJ2-2; 10 bases map to TRBD1. This CDR3 has 17 residues. Germline CDR1 LGHDT, CDR2 YNNKEL (reference sequence). V lost 7 bases, J lost 6 bases, and 14 bases stayed unmatched. This CDR3 reads CASTKMTGGGAAGELFF. In DNA form, the CDR3 reads TGTGCCAGCACCAAAATGACAGGGGGCGGGGCGGCCGGGGAGCTGTTTTTT.

V is TRBV3-1 (or the pseudogene TRBV3-2) and J is TRBJ2-7; 12 bases agree with TRBD2. This CDR3 has 20 amino acids. CDR1 is LGHDT and CDR2 is YNNKEL in the germline V gene (reference sequence). Trimming at V came to 5 bases and at J to 0 bases, leaving 17 bases not matched to a gene. Written as DNA, the CDR3 is TGTGCCAGCAGCACGACCGGGACAACCACTAGCGGGAGGACCTCCTACGAGCAGTACTTC. It codes for CASSTTGTTTSGRTSYEQYF.

This clone was found a few times. The chain couples TRBV5-5 to TRBJ1-6, with D perhaps TRBD1 (6 bases). V was shortened by 4 bases and J by 9 bases, with 20 bases between the two germline ends. The CDR3 sequence is 16 residues long. Looked up from germline, CDR1 is SGHKS and CDR2 is YYEKEE (reference sequence). CDR3 sequence: CASSPTAGVGGSPLHF. DNA for the CDR3: TGTGCCAGCAGCCCCACGGCAGGGGTCGGCGGTTCACCCCTCCACTTT.

The V and J genes are TRBV11-2 and TRBJ2-5; 9 bases map to TRBD2. Germline-derived CDR1 and CDR2 are SGHAT and FQNNGV. CDR3 size: 15 residues. Trimming took 5 bases from V and 5 from J; bases not matched to a gene: 9. CDR3 protein: CASSGAGGRFETQYF. The CDR3 bases are TGTGCCAGCAGCGGGGCGGGGGGGCGCTTTGAGACCCAGTACTTC.

This clone was detected once. This chain joins TRBV18 and TRBJ2-3, with TRBD2 as a possible D gene (5 bases). Germline V gene lookup returns CDR1 KGHSH and CDR2 LQKENI. V dropped 2 bases and J dropped 1 base, with 10 bases sitting between them. The CDR3 contains 15 residues. The chain's CDR3 is CASSPEGEGTDTQYF. CDR3 sequence (DNA): TGTGCCAGCTCACCAGAGGGAGAAGGCACAGATACGCAGTATTTT.

There are a few counts of this clone. J is TRBJ2-1 and V is TRBV24-1; 8 nucleotides line up with TRBD2. In germline, CDR1 is KGHDR, CDR2 SFDVKD. V trimming: 5 bases; J trimming: 1 base; junction bases outside the gene matches: 3. The CDR3 runs 15 residues. The CDR3 spells CATSGGTRSYNEQFF. The CDR3 DNA is TGTGCCACCAGTGGAGGGACTAGGTCCTACAATGAGCAGTTCTTC.

The CDR3 spells CSVTGWVDDGYTF. CDR3 DNA sequence: TGCAGCGTGACAGGGTGGGTTGATGATGGCTACACCTTC. V is TRBV29-1 and J is TRBJ1-2, with 7 bases aligning to TRBD1. With V trimmed by 6 bases and J by 6 bases, 10 bases remained unmatched. The CDR3 runs 13 residues. Germline assignment: CDR1 SQVTM and CDR2 ANQGSEA.

This clone occurred a few times. The chain joins TRBV24-1 to TRBJ2-1; D is unresolved. The CDR3 sequence is 13 residues long. V lost 1 base and J lost 10, with 10 bases in between. Germline CDR1 KGHDR, CDR2 SFDVKD. The CDR3 reads CATSDFRTQEQFF. The CDR3 nucleotides read TGTGCCACCAGTGATTTCAGAACCCAGGAGCAGTTCTTC.

The chain couples TRBV28 to TRBJ2-5; 8 bases agree with TRBD1. The V and J ends lost 7 bases and 7 bases, in that order; junction bases with no gene match: 11. Germline assignment: CDR1 MDHEN and CDR2 SYDVKM. This CDR3 region has 14 residues. CDR3 sequence (DNA): TGTGCCAGCACCCCAGGGGGCAGGGAATTGACCCAGTACTTC. Protein sequence: CASTPGGRELTQYF.

The chain is built from TRBV29-1 and TRBJ2-7; 7 bases align to TRBD1. V was clipped by 4 bases and J by 3 bases; unmatched bases: 3. The CDR3 runs 12 residues. Germline V lookup: CDR1 SQVTM, CDR2 ANQGSEA. This CDR3 is CSVGQGLYEQYF. The DNA for the CDR3 is TGCAGCGTTGGACAGGGTCTCTACGAGCAGTACTTC.

The rearrangement uses TRBV7-3 and TRBJ2-1; possible D gene TRBD2, 5 bases. This CDR3 contains 16 residues. V lost 0 bases and J 8 bases, leaving 17 bases between the germline ends. Germline CDR1 SGHTA, CDR2 FQGTGA. CDR3 protein: CASSLTVGLQTHEQFF. CDR3 sequence (DNA): TGTGCCAGCAGCTTAACGGTTGGACTCCAAACACATGAGCAGTTCTTC.

V and J are TRBV5-5 and TRBJ2-1; 9 bases are shared with TRBD2. The junction had 8 bases not matched to a gene; V was cut back by 5 bases and J by 2 bases. The CDR3 is made up of 16 amino acids. The germline V gene encodes CDR1 SGHKS and CDR2 YYEKEE (reference sequence). The DNA for the CDR3 is TGTGCCAGCAGGGAACTAGCGGGTCTCGCCTACAATGAGCAGTTCTTC. Amino acid sequence: CASRELAGLAYNEQFF.

This chain connects TRBV5-6 to TRBJ1-2; D remains ambiguous. V shed 4 bases and J shed 5 bases, with 15 bases lying between them. Germline V gene sequence: CDR1 SGHDT, CDR2 YYEEEE. This CDR3 region has 14 residues. The CDR3 is CASSPDGRPYGYTF. The CDR3 region has the DNA TGTGCCAGCAGCCCAGACGGGAGGCCATATGGCTACACCTTC.

The chain is built from TRBV6-2 or TRBV6-3 and TRBJ1-5, with 8 bases identical to TRBD1. Germline assignment: CDR1 MNHEY and CDR2 SVGEGT. Trimming removed 1 base from V and 3 bases from J; junction bases left unmatched: 2. This CDR3 is 15 amino acids long. CDR3 protein: CASSYWTGINQPQHF. The CDR3 nucleotides read TGTGCCAGCAGTTACTGGACAGGGATCAATCAGCCCCAGCATTTT.

The CDR3: CASSLSGQGESPLHF. The CDR3 DNA is TGCGCCAGCAGCTTGTCGGGACAGGGTGAATCACCCCTCCACTTT. This sequence joins TRBV5-1 and TRBJ1-6; 9 bases map to TRBD1. After removal of 1 base from V and 10 bases from J, the junction contained 6 bases not matched to a gene. Germline V lookup: CDR1 SGHRS, CDR2 YFSETQ. The CDR3 runs to 15 residues. Full variable domain (missing parts from reference TRBV5-1 and TRBJ1-6): KAGVTQTPRYLIKTRGQQVTLSCSPISGHRSVSWYQQTPGQGLQFLFEYFSETQRNKGNFPGRFSGRQFSNSRSEMNVSTLELGDSALYLCASSLSGQGESPLHFGNGTRLTVT.

This clone is a singleton in its sample. The CDR3 here is CASSLGGTSGILSSYEQYF. The CDR3 nucleotides are TGCGCCAGCAGCTTGGGGGGGACTAGCGGAATCCTGAGCTCCTACGAGCAGTACTTC. This sequence joins TRBV5-1 and TRBJ2-7, with 11 positions matching TRBD2. V lost 0 bases, J lost 0 bases, and 11 bases stayed unmatched. CDR1 SGHRS and CDR2 YFSETQ come from the germline V gene. CDR3 length: 19 residues.

This sequence joins TRBV18 and TRBJ2-1; TRBD2 aligns across 11 bases. The CDR3 has 16 amino acids. Per germline, CDR1 KGHSH and CDR2 LQKENI. The junction had 7 bases not matched to a gene; V was cut back by 4 bases and J by 5 bases. The CDR3 DNA reads TGTGCCAGCTCACAAACTAGCGGGAGTTTTAACAATGAGCAGTTCTTC. It specifies CASSQTSGSFNNEQFF.

The chain uses TRBV5-1 and TRBJ2-7; perhaps TRBD2 as D (5 bases). This CDR3 has 16 residues. Germline-derived CDR1 and CDR2 are SGHRS and YFSETQ. V was cut by 0 bases and J by 9 bases, with 22 bases left in between. The CDR3 here is CASSLDGVGASSRQYF. CDR3 bases: TGCGCCAGCAGCTTGGACGGTGTGGGAGCGTCCTCGCGGCAGTACTTC. Looking up the rest from reference TRBV5-1 and TRBJ2-7 gives the full variable domain: KAGVTQTPRYLIKTRGQQVTLSCSPISGHRSVSWYQQTPGQGLQFLFEYFSETQRNKGNFPGRFSGRQFSNSRSEMNVSTLELGDSALYLCASSLDGVGASSRQYFGPGTRLTVT.

The chain joins TRBV27 to TRBJ1-2, with D possibly matching TRBD1 (5 bases). With 3 bases removed from V and 0 bases from J, the gap between germline ends came to 8 bases. The CDR3 has 14 amino acids. Germline assignment: CDR1 MNHEY and CDR2 SMNVEV (reference sequence). CDR3 nucleotide sequence: TGTGCCAGCAGTTTGACAGATGCTAACTATGGCTACACCTTC. It is translated as CASSLTDANYGYTF.

The V gene is TRBV6-2 or TRBV6-3, the J gene TRBJ1-2; TRBD1 matches at 7 bases. The germline V gene has CDR1 MNHEY and CDR2 SVGEGT. The CDR3 is made up of 15 amino acids. V lost 2 bases and J lost 9; bases outside the gene matches: 12. CDR3 in amino acids: CASSYQGTERGRYTF. The CDR3 DNA reads as TGTGCCAGCAGTTACCAAGGGACAGAAAGAGGGCGCTACACCTTC.

This rearrangement joins TRBV9 to TRBJ1-2; possibly TRBD1 for D (6 bases). V dropped 0 bases and J dropped 4 bases, with 13 bases sitting between them. The V gene's germline CDR1 is SGDLS and CDR2 YYNGEE. This CDR3 comprises 15 residues. In DNA form, the CDR3 reads TGTGCCAGCAGCGTAGCCCCCATGACAGGCTATGGCTACACCTTC. Translating it yields CASSVAPMTGYGYTF. Drawing the rest from reference TRBV9 and TRBJ1-2, the complete variable domain is DSGVTQTPKHLITATGQRVTLRCSPRSGDLSVYWYQQSLDQGLQFLIQYYNGEERAKGNILERFSAQQFPDLHSELNLSSLELGDSALYFCASSVAPMTGYGYTFGSGTRLTVV.

CDR3 residues: CAISGGGPDYEQYF. CDR3 nucleotides: TGTGCCATCAGTGGGGGGGGCCCCGACTACGAGCAGTACTTC. The gene calls are TRBV10-3 and TRBJ2-7, with D tentatively TRBD2 (7 bases). CDR1 ENHRY and CDR2 SYGVKD come from the germline V gene. CDR3 size: 14 residues. Between the trimmed V and J ends, which lost 4 bases and 3 bases, there was a span of 13 bases.

The chain recombines TRBV28 with TRBJ2-2; the D gene is possibly TRBD2 (5 bases). CDR3 length: 15 residues. Germline values: CDR1 MDHEN, CDR2 SYDVKM. Trimming stripped 1 base from V and 5 bases from J, with 11 bases between. CDR3 residues: CASSLSPPGTGELFF. The DNA for the CDR3 is TGTGCCAGCAGTTTATCCCCCCCGGGGACCGGGGAGCTGTTTTTT.

The chain uses TRBV10-3 and TRBJ1-5; D is undetermined. The CDR3 loop spans 15 amino acids. V lost 0 bases and J lost 7, with 13 bases in between. The germline CDR1 and CDR2 sequences are ENHRY and SYGVKD. The CDR3 is CAISESAGPRQPQHF. For the CDR3, the DNA is TGTGCCATCAGTGAGTCGGCAGGTCCAAGGCAGCCCCAGCATTTT.

This clone was picked up one time. The V gene is TRBV6-5, the J gene TRBJ2-2; 11 nucleotides line up with TRBD2. The CDR3 has 16 amino acids. V was pared by 4 bases and J by 4 bases, with 5 bases of the junction left unmatched. Germline-derived CDR1 and CDR2 are MNHEY and SVGAGI. CDR3 protein: CASSSPGLAATGELFF. The CDR3 DNA sequence: TGTGCCAGCAGTTCCCCGGGACTAGCGGCCACCGGGGAGCTGTTTTTT.

This clone was recorded a few times. V is TRBV7-2 and J is TRBJ1-5, with TRBD1 matching 8 bases. J was trimmed by 2 bases and V by 5 bases; bases with no gene match: 5. This CDR3 is 15 amino acids long. Germline V CDR1 and CDR2: SGHTA, FQGNSA. The CDR3 here is CASSIQGQGNQPQHF. The CDR3, as DNA: TGTGCCAGCAGCATCCAGGGACAGGGCAATCAGCCCCAGCATTTT.